The next 25 T cell receptor beta chains were all read from a single sample in a study of beta chain features in type 1 diabetes. Study-wide results and limits: Researchers report that Type 1 diabetes patients had moderately but significantly shorter TCRB CDR3s across all four CD4+ subsets.

The whole isolated RNA underwent reverse transcription, so sequencing captured expressed TCRB transcripts. Here immunoSEQ multiplex PCR was the method, and the copy in TCRdb shows in-frame clones only, minus some. Of approximately 260,000 clones in the sample, about a fifth were seen once. These receptors are not linked to any known antigen. The sequenced sample was naive CD4+ T cells from blood. These receptors all come from a woman in her forties with type 1 diabetes.

The chain carries TRBV9 and TRBJ2-5; the D is unclear. V lost 0 bases, J lost 4 bases, and 13 bases lay in between. From germline, CDR1 is SGDLS and CDR2 YYNGEE. The CDR3 spans 15 residues. The CDR3 sequence: CASSVVAEHGETQYF. CDR3 sequence (DNA): TGTGCCAGCAGCGTAGTGGCGGAGCACGGAGAGACCCAGTACTTC.

CDR3: CSVEDRTAAIYGYTF. CDR3 nucleotide sequence: TGCAGCGTTGAAGATCGGACAGCAGCCATCTATGGCTACACCTTC. This sequence joins TRBV29-1 and TRBJ1-2, with D perhaps TRBD1 (6 bases). CDR1 SQVTM and CDR2 ANQGSEA come from the germline V gene. This CDR3 spans 15 amino acids. The V end was cut by 0 bases, the J end by 4 bases, with 15 bases between.

This clone was seen just once. The rearrangement uses TRBV7-9 and TRBJ2-3; 7 positions agree with TRBD1. Trimming removed 5 bases from V and 0 bases from J; junction bases left unmatched: 8. Per germline, CDR1 SEHNR and CDR2 FQNEAQ (reference sequence). This CDR3 comprises 16 residues. This CDR3 is CASSPRGQSSTDTQYF. CDR3 in DNA: TGTGCCAGCAGCCCTAGGGGACAGTCTAGCACAGATACGCAGTATTTT.

The rearrangement uses TRBV9 and TRBJ2-7; D is ambiguous. Germline V gene data show CDR1 as SGDLS and CDR2 as YYNGEE. This CDR3 has 14 amino acids. V gave up 4 bases and J gave up 5 bases, with 16 bases separating them. The CDR3 loop is CASSFHPTEHEQYF. CDR3 DNA: TGTGCCAGCAGCTTCCATCCTACAGAGCACGAGCAGTACTTC. Supplemented by reference TRBV9 and TRBJ2-7, the full variable domain reads DSGVTQTPKHLITATGQRVTLRCSPRSGDLSVYWYQQSLDQGLQFLIQYYNGEERAKGNILERFSAQQFPDLHSELNLSSLELGDSALYFCASSFHPTEHEQYFGPGTRLTVT.

The J gene is TRBJ2-7, the V gene TRBV9, with TRBD2 as a possible D gene (5 bases). The germline V gene encodes CDR1 SGDLS and CDR2 YYNGEE. The V gene lost 3 bases and the J gene lost 3 bases, with 16 bases spanning the gap. The CDR3 contains 15 residues. CDR3 sequence reads: CASSASEGRVYEQYF. CDR3 nucleotide sequence: TGTGCCAGCAGCGCCTCCGAAGGGCGGGTCTACGAGCAGTACTTC.

CDR3 in amino acids: CASRVAGGTNEKLFF. In DNA form, the CDR3 reads TGTGCCAGCAGGGTGGCCGGCGGGACTAATGAAAAACTGTTTTTT. The V call is TRBV27, the J call TRBJ1-4, with D hard to call. V was clipped by 6 bases and J by 2 bases, with 13 bases between them. Germline CDR1 reads MNHEY; CDR2 reads SMNVEV (reference sequence). This CDR3 is 15 amino acids long.

The rearrangement links TRBV5-1 to TRBJ1-5, with D unresolved. Trimming took 5 bases from V and 7 from J, leaving 10 bases between them. The CDR3 has 12 residues. Germline V gives CDR1 SGHRS, CDR2 YFSETQ. CDR3 sequence reads: CASRSGAQPQHF. As DNA, the CDR3 is TGCGCCAGCAGATCGGGAGCGCAGCCCCAGCATTTT.

In this sample, this clone turned up once. The V gene is TRBV18, the J gene TRBJ2-6; TRBD1 agrees at 8 bases. CDR1 KGHSH and CDR2 LQKENI come from the germline V gene. Trimming took 3 bases from V and 2 from J; bases not matched to a gene: 6. The CDR3 totals 17 residues. Here the CDR3 reads CASSPDRADTGANVLTF. The CDR3 DNA is TGTGCCAGCTCACCGGACAGGGCGGACACTGGGGCCAACGTCCTGACTTTC.

This clone was found a few times. V is TRBV5-8 and J is TRBJ2-1, with no clear D. Trimming pared 4 bases from V and 9 bases from J, leaving 11 bases between. The CDR3 consists of 12 residues. Germline CDR1 and CDR2: SGHTS and YDEGEE. The CDR3 loop is CASSRPRGEQFF. CDR3 sequence (DNA): TGTGCCAGCAGCCGCCCGAGAGGTGAGCAGTTCTTC.

In this sample, this clone turned up a few times. In nucleotides, the CDR3 is TGTGCCAGCTCACCCAGACAGGGTGAAGCTTTCTTT. It translates to CASSPRQGEAFF. The chain couples TRBV18 to TRBJ1-1; 7 bases are shared with TRBD1. CDR1 is KGHSH, CDR2 LQKENI, per germline. The J segment lost 7 bases and the V segment lost 3 bases, leaving 2 bases of the junction unmatched. The CDR3 length is 12 residues.

This clone has only a few counts. The V call is TRBV7-3, the J call TRBJ2-3, with a weak D call TRBD2 (5 bases). The germline V and J ends were trimmed by 1 base and 6 bases, with 11 bases remaining between them. This CDR3 spans 14 amino acids. CDR1 is SGHTA and CDR2 is FQGTGA in the germline V gene. This CDR3 reads CASSLSGLEDTQYF. DNA of the CDR3: TGTGCCAGCAGCTTAAGCGGGCTGGAGGATACGCAGTATTTT.

The chain employs TRBV15 and TRBJ2-5; 8 bases align to TRBD2. V shed 3 bases and J 4 bases; nucleotides not matched to a gene: 4. There are 14 residues in the CDR3. CDR1 and CDR2 from the germline V gene are LNHNV and YYDKDF (reference sequence). The CDR3 loop reads CATSRLAGGETQYF. CDR3 in DNA: TGTGCCACCAGCAGGCTGGCGGGGGGAGAGACCCAGTACTTC.

The chain couples TRBV25-1 to TRBJ2-4; D gene unclear. The germline V and J ends were trimmed by 10 bases and 6 bases, with 13 bases remaining between them. The CDR3 is 12 amino acids. Germline loops: CDR1 MGHDK, CDR2 SYGVNS. CDR3: CATSNTANIQYF. CDR3 nucleotides: TGTGCCACCTCTAATACCGCAAACATTCAGTACTTC.

There are a few counts of this clone. The V call is TRBV6-5, the J call TRBJ1-5; 8 bases agree with TRBD1. V gave up 5 bases and J gave up 4 bases; unmatched junction bases: 7. This CDR3 is 15 amino acids long. Germline assignment: CDR1 MNHEY and CDR2 SVGAGI. Here the CDR3 reads CASSPTWTGNQPQHF. CDR3 DNA sequence: TGTGCCAGCAGTCCCACTTGGACAGGGAATCAGCCCCAGCATTTT.

This CDR3 reads CASSPLNQPQHF. In DNA, the CDR3 is TGTGCCAGCAGTCCCCTCAATCAGCCCCAGCATTTT. This chain uses TRBV28 with TRBJ1-5; D ambiguous. Trimming stripped 5 bases from V and 3 bases from J, with 5 bases between. This CDR3 is 12 amino acids long. From germline, CDR1 is MDHEN and CDR2 SYDVKM.

The gene calls are TRBV28 and TRBJ2-1, with D tentatively TRBD2 (5 bases). Trimming pared 5 bases from V and 2 bases from J, leaving 10 bases between. This CDR3 comprises 14 residues. CDR1 and CDR2 (germline): MDHEN, SYDVKM. CDR3 region: CASSQSGTYNEQFF. CDR3 coding DNA: TGTGCCAGCAGTCAATCCGGGACCTACAATGAGCAGTTCTTC. Drawing the rest from reference TRBV28 and TRBJ2-1, the complete variable domain is DVKVTQSSRYLVKRTGEKVFLECVQDMDHENMFWYRQDPGLGLRLIYFSYDVKMKEKGDIPEGYSVSREKKERFSLILESASTNQTSMYLCASSQSGTYNEQFFGPGTRLTVL.

This chain joins TRBV29-1 and TRBJ2-7; TRBD1 aligns across 8 bases. This CDR3 has 15 residues. The V gene's germline CDR1 is SQVTM and CDR2 ANQGSEA. The V segment lost 4 bases and the J segment 1 base; nucleotides outside the gene matches: 9. CDR3 nucleotides: TGCAGCGTTGTAGGCGGCAGGGGGCCGTCCTACGAGCAGTACTTC. Protein: CSVVGGRGPSYEQYF.

The chain couples TRBV4-3 to TRBJ2-5; TRBD2 matches at 11 bases. This CDR3 has 15 residues. Germline loops: CDR1 LGHNA, CDR2 YSLEER. The ends lost 5 bases at V and 2 bases at J; junction bases unmatched: 4. CDR3 protein: CASSSRLAGQETQYF. CDR3 in DNA: TGCGCCAGCAGCTCCCGACTAGCGGGGCAAGAGACCCAGTACTTC.

The chain joins TRBV6-5 to TRBJ2-1; maybe TRBD2 (7 bases). V was pared by 5 bases and J by 0 bases, with 11 bases between. This CDR3 has 15 amino acids. Per the germline V gene, CDR1 is MNHEY and CDR2 is SVGAGI. The CDR3 DNA reads TGTGCCAGCAGTCGCGGGGGCCTCTCCTACAATGAGCAGTTCTTC. Its translation is CASSRGGLSYNEQFF.

V is TRBV30 and J is TRBJ1-4, with TRBD1 identical over 9 bases. Germline trimming cut 4 bases from V and 8 bases from J; bases unmatched to any gene: 8. CDR3 size: 14 residues. Germline CDR1 reads GTSNPN; CDR2 reads SVGIG (reference sequence). The CDR3 protein is CAWNIGTGYEKLFF. The CDR3, as DNA: TGTGCCTGGAATATCGGGACAGGGTACGAAAAACTGTTTTTT.

This clone was found a few times. V is TRBV7-2 and J is TRBJ2-3; a possible D gene is TRBD2 (5 bases). V was pared by 5 bases and J by 5 bases, with 14 bases between. The CDR3 extends over 14 amino acids. Germline CDR1 and CDR2: SGHTA and FQGNSA. The CDR3 loop reads CASSHHRRLDTQYF. CDR3 sequence (DNA): TGTGCCAGCAGCCACCACCGGAGGTTAGATACGCAGTATTTT.

This clone was picked up one time. The chain is built from TRBV4-2 and TRBJ2-1; 7 bases match TRBD2. The J segment lost 13 bases and the V segment lost 6 bases, leaving 9 bases of the junction unmatched. Germline V gene data show CDR1 as LGHNA and CDR2 as YNFKEQ. This CDR3 comprises 12 residues. CDR3 residues: CASSQLPGLQFF. The CDR3 DNA sequence: TGTGCCAGCAGTCAACTACCGGGACTACAGTTCTTC.

This clone has only a few counts. This rearrangement joins TRBV5-4 to TRBJ2-3; TRBD1 agrees at 7 bases. Trimming removed 5 bases from V and 2 bases from J; junction bases left unmatched: 5. The CDR3 is made up of 14 amino acids. Germline CDR1 reads SGHNT; CDR2 reads YYREEE (reference sequence). The CDR3 here is CASSRQGTTDTQYF. The CDR3 nucleotides are TGTGCCAGCAGTCGACAGGGTACCACAGATACGCAGTATTTT.

The chain uses TRBV9 and TRBJ1-1; no clear D gene. The CDR3 contains 15 residues. The V end lost 4 bases, the J end lost 3 bases, and 16 bases lay between the germline ends. CDR1 is SGDLS, CDR2 YYNGEE, per germline. The CDR3 protein is CASSKLSSGDTEAFF. The CDR3 coding sequence is TGTGCCAGCAGCAAACTCAGTAGCGGTGACACTGAAGCTTTCTTT.

This clone has a handful of counts. The chain recombines TRBV5-4 with TRBJ1-5; D gene ambiguous. V was shortened by 4 bases and J by 3 bases, with 8 bases between the two germline ends. CDR3 size: 13 residues. CDR1 is SGHNT, CDR2 YYREEE, per germline (reference sequence). CDR3 protein: CASSAGTNQPQHF. Here the CDR3 DNA reads TGTGCCAGCAGCGCGGGAACCAATCAGCCCCAGCATTTT.